This is a list of T cell receptor beta chains from one sample in a study of human T cells and chemical hapten exposure. One entry per CDR3 protein results from TCRdb running MiXCR on the RACE reads. The data show roughly 34,000 distinct CDR3 sequences, just under 6.5% seen once. Sequencing used whole blood, obtained in connection with sensitization to the hapten diphenylcyclopropenone (DPC). Source of these receptors: a woman in her 30s with alopecia areata. Some clones in this sample may be carry-over from other donors' samples. Both conserved end residues are part of each CDR3. Fields, in order: V gene, clone size, D gene, CDR3 length, J gene, CDR3 protein, CDR3 DNA. A D gene is named only where the DNA matches it firmly. Not all rows give a size; the values are once, few, many and, for expanded clones, a class.

V gene: TRBV4-2; clone size: NA; D gene: TRBD1; CDR3 length: 16; J gene: TRBJ2-7; CDR3 protein: CASSQVDRAASYEQYF; CDR3 DNA: TGTGCCAGCAGCCAAGTCGACAGGGCAGCGTCCTACGAGCAGTACTTC
V gene: TRBV4-2; clone size: few; D gene: NA; CDR3 length: 17; J gene: TRBJ1-1; CDR3 protein: CASSQGVLGTAGNEAFF; CDR3 DNA: TGTGCCAGCAGCCAAGGGGTCCTTGGGACCGCAGGTAATGAAGCTTTCTTT
V gene: TRBV20-1; clone size: many; D gene: NA; CDR3 length: 11; J gene: TRBJ2-3; CDR3 protein: CSALDTDTQYF; CDR3 DNA: TGCAGTGCCCTCGATACAGATACGCAGTATTTT
V gene: TRBV2; clone size: NA; D gene: TRBD1; CDR3 length: 16; J gene: TRBJ1-2; CDR3 protein: CASSSSAGTGGVGYTF; CDR3 DNA: TGTGCCAGCAGTTCTTCCGCCGGGACAGGGGGCGTTGGCTACACCTTC
V gene: TRBV7-2; clone size: few; D gene: NA; CDR3 length: 16; J gene: TRBJ2-1; CDR3 protein: CASSLDFRGPFNEQFF; CDR3 DNA: TGTGCCAGCAGCTTGGATTTTCGGGGGCCATTCAATGAGCAGTTCTTC
V gene: TRBV6-1; clone size: NA; D gene: TRBD1; CDR3 length: 16; J gene: TRBJ2-3; CDR3 protein: CASRPDRDLISDTQYF; CDR3 DNA: TGTGCCAGCAGACCTGACAGGGATTTAATCTCAGATACGCAGTATTTT
V gene: TRBV5-6; clone size: many; D gene: NA; CDR3 length: 14; J gene: TRBJ1-4; CDR3 protein: CASSIHGGGEKLFF; CDR3 DNA: TGTGCCAGCAGCATACACGGCGGTGGGGAAAAACTGTTTTTT
V gene: TRBV4-2; clone size: many; D gene: TRBD2; CDR3 length: 15; J gene: TRBJ2-3; CDR3 protein: CASSDQLARTDTQYF; CDR3 DNA: TGTGCCAGCAGCGACCAACTAGCGCGCACAGATACGCAGTATTTT
V gene: TRBV9; clone size: NA; D gene: NA; CDR3 length: 16; J gene: TRBJ1-4; CDR3 protein: CASSVEQGSTNEKLFF; CDR3 DNA: TGTGCCAGCAGCGTAGAGCAGGGATCAACTAATGAAAAACTGTTTTTT
V gene: TRBV18; clone size: NA; D gene: NA; CDR3 length: 16; J gene: TRBJ2-3; CDR3 protein: CASSPLSRGRTDTQYF; CDR3 DNA: TGTGCCAGCTCACCCCTCTCACGAGGGAGGACAGATACGCAGTATTTT
V gene: TRBV2; clone size: many; D gene: NA; CDR3 length: 18; J gene: TRBJ1-2; CDR3 protein: CASRASRSKGTGNYGYTF; CDR3 DNA: TGTGCCAGCAGAGCATCACGATCGAAGGGGACCGGTAACTATGGCTACACCTTC
V gene: TRBV19; clone size: NA; D gene: NA; CDR3 length: 14; J gene: TRBJ1-6; CDR3 protein: CASSNRPSHSPLHF; CDR3 DNA: TGTGCCAGTAGCAATCGACCGAGTCATTCACCCCTCCACTTT
V gene: TRBV30; clone size: NA; D gene: NA; CDR3 length: 11; J gene: TRBJ2-3; CDR3 protein: CASEHGDTQYF; CDR3 DNA: TGTGCCTCAGAACACGGAGATACGCAGTATTTT
V gene: TRBV12-3/TRBV12-4; clone size: medium-sized; D gene: NA; CDR3 length: 14; J gene: TRBJ1-1; CDR3 protein: CASSSLGVGTEAFF; CDR3 DNA: TGTGCCAGCAGCTCCCTCGGGGTCGGGACTGAAGCTTTCTTT
V gene: TRBV29-1; clone size: few; D gene: TRBD1; CDR3 length: 14; J gene: TRBJ1-4; CDR3 protein: CSVEVGQGGEKLFF; CDR3 DNA: TGCAGCGTTGAAGTGGGACAGGGGGGCGAAAAACTGTTTTTT
V gene: TRBV5-1; clone size: NA; D gene: NA; CDR3 length: 11; J gene: TRBJ2-5; CDR3 protein: CASNLGETQYF; CDR3 DNA: TGCGCCAGCAACTTGGGGGAGACCCAGTACTTC
V gene: TRBV28; clone size: many; D gene: NA; CDR3 length: 13; J gene: TRBJ1-5; CDR3 protein: CASRATGNQPQHF; CDR3 DNA: TGTGCCAGCAGGGCGACAGGAAATCAGCCCCAGCATTTT
V gene: TRBV6-2/TRBV6-3; clone size: NA; D gene: TRBD1; CDR3 length: 14; J gene: TRBJ1-2; CDR3 protein: CASSSSGTGYGYTF; CDR3 DNA: TGTGCCAGCAGTTCCTCCGGGACAGGCTATGGCTACACCTTC
V gene: TRBV7-2; clone size: few; D gene: NA; CDR3 length: 16; J gene: TRBJ2-7; CDR3 protein: CASSLMARGLSYEQYF; CDR3 DNA: TGTGCCAGCAGCTTAATGGCCAGGGGTCTCTCCTACGAGCAGTACTTC
V gene: TRBV20-1; clone size: many; D gene: TRBD1; CDR3 length: 13; J gene: TRBJ1-1; CDR3 protein: CSAGGQANTEAFF; CDR3 DNA: TGCAGTGCCGGGGGACAGGCGAACACTGAAGCTTTCTTT
V gene: TRBV5-6; clone size: NA; D gene: NA; CDR3 length: 15; J gene: TRBJ2-3; CDR3 protein: CASSLPDSRTDTQYF; CDR3 DNA: TGTGCCAGCAGCTTGCCGGACAGTCGCACAGATACGCAGTATTTT
V gene: TRBV12-3/TRBV12-4; clone size: many; D gene: NA; CDR3 length: 12; J gene: TRBJ2-1; CDR3 protein: CASGRVYNEQFF; CDR3 DNA: TGTGCCAGCGGAAGAGTCTACAATGAGCAGTTCTTC
V gene: TRBV18; clone size: many; D gene: NA; CDR3 length: 15; J gene: TRBJ1-5; CDR3 protein: CASSPGGSGNQPQHF; CDR3 DNA: TGTGCCAGCTCACCGGGGGGCTCAGGCAATCAGCCCCAGCATTTT
V gene: TRBV7-2; clone size: NA; D gene: TRBD1; CDR3 length: 15; J gene: TRBJ1-3; CDR3 protein: CASSLAGGAGNTIYF; CDR3 DNA: TGTGCCAGCAGCTTAGCAGGGGGCGCTGGAAACACCATATATTTT
V gene: TRBV7-9; clone size: many; D gene: NA; CDR3 length: 13; J gene: TRBJ2-2; CDR3 protein: CASSLLDTGELFF; CDR3 DNA: TGTGCCAGCAGCTTACTGGACACCGGGGAGCTGTTTTTT
V gene: TRBV20-1; clone size: many; D gene: TRBD2; CDR3 length: 14; J gene: TRBJ2-3; CDR3 protein: CSADPSGRTDTQYF; CDR3 DNA: TGCAGTGCAGACCCTAGCGGACGCACAGATACGCAGTATTTT
V gene: TRBV7-9; clone size: NA; D gene: TRBD1; CDR3 length: 16; J gene: TRBJ2-5; CDR3 protein: CASSPSGQGSVGTQYF; CDR3 DNA: TGTGCCAGCAGCCCGTCGGGACAGGGTTCGGTTGGGACCCAGTACTTC
V gene: TRBV10-3; clone size: many; D gene: NA; CDR3 length: 15; J gene: TRBJ2-5; CDR3 protein: CAISEGQDRQETQYF; CDR3 DNA: TGTGCCATCAGTGAGGGTCAGGATCGCCAAGAGACCCAGTACTTC
V gene: TRBV7-2; clone size: few; D gene: NA; CDR3 length: 13; J gene: TRBJ2-7; CDR3 protein: CATQTGGPHEQYF; CDR3 DNA: TGTGCCACCCAGACAGGCGGCCCCCACGAGCAGTACTTC
V gene: TRBV28; clone size: few; D gene: NA; CDR3 length: 14; J gene: TRBJ2-2; CDR3 protein: CASGLRQGTGELFF; CDR3 DNA: TGTGCCAGCGGATTACGGCAGGGGACCGGGGAGCTGTTTTTT
V gene: TRBV6-2/TRBV6-3; clone size: many; D gene: NA; CDR3 length: 15; J gene: TRBJ2-7; CDR3 protein: CASSYLTDIPYEQYF; CDR3 DNA: TGTGCCAGCAGTTATCTGACTGACATCCCCTACGAGCAGTACTTC
V gene: TRBV6-4; clone size: NA; D gene: NA; CDR3 length: 9; J gene: TRBJ1-1; CDR3 protein: CSLNTEAFF; CDR3 DNA: TGTTCCTTGAACACTGAAGCTTTCTTT
V gene: TRBV7-3; clone size: many; D gene: NA; CDR3 length: 14; J gene: TRBJ1-1; CDR3 protein: CASSLTLSGSEAFF; CDR3 DNA: TGTGCCAGCAGCTTAACTTTGTCAGGCTCTGAAGCTTTCTTT
V gene: TRBV20-1; clone size: many; D gene: NA; CDR3 length: 12; J gene: TRBJ2-7; CDR3 protein: CSATGGPYEQYF; CDR3 DNA: TGCAGTGCTACCGGGGGCCCCTACGAGCAGTACTTC
V gene: TRBV5-1; clone size: few; D gene: NA; CDR3 length: 15; J gene: TRBJ2-5; CDR3 protein: CASSEGQGLQETQYF; CDR3 DNA: TGCGCCAGCAGCGAGGGGCAGGGGCTGCAAGAGACCCAGTACTTC
V gene: TRBV7-2; clone size: NA; D gene: NA; CDR3 length: 14; J gene: TRBJ2-1; CDR3 protein: CASSQGQQQLAWFF; CDR3 DNA: TGTGCCAGCAGCCAAGGACAACAACAGTTGGCCTGGTTCTTC
V gene: TRBV11-2; clone size: NA; D gene: NA; CDR3 length: 13; J gene: TRBJ2-7; CDR3 protein: CASSRTTAYEQYF; CDR3 DNA: TGTGCCAGCAGCCGTACCACCGCCTACGAGCAGTACTTC
V gene: TRBV28; clone size: few; D gene: NA; CDR3 length: 14; J gene: TRBJ1-5; CDR3 protein: CASSSVEGTQPQHF; CDR3 DNA: TGTGCCAGCAGTTCGGTTGAGGGAACTCAGCCCCAGCATTTT
V gene: TRBV5-1; clone size: many; D gene: NA; CDR3 length: 16; J gene: TRBJ2-2; CDR3 protein: CASSLEGPANTGELFF; CDR3 DNA: TGCGCCAGCAGCTTGGAAGGACCAGCGAACACCGGGGAGCTGTTTTTT